This T cell receptor (beta chain) was captured by sequencing in a study of early T cells in non-severe SARS-CoV-2 infection. The overall study: Sequencing used unsorted whole-blood bulk RNA, so chains lack pairing.

Unique molecular identifiers were attached to individual cDNA molecules. TCRdb reprocessed the 5' RACE reads with MiXCR, giving one entry per CDR3 protein. This sample has roughly 30,000 distinct CDR3 sequences, with about 6.6% found just once. This clonotype was counted many times. The V end was cut by 5 bases, the J end by 4 bases, with 11 bases between. Germline V gives CDR1 SGHTA, CDR2 FQGNSA. This CDR3 is 13 amino acids long. The clonotype originates from an adult who was a healthcare worker with PCR-confirmed SARS-CoV-2 infection or an uninfected control (not recorded which). Specimen: whole blood, collected at baseline. This chain joins TRBV7-2 and TRBJ1-1, with D uncertain. The CDR3 here is CASSPGIRTEAFF. CDR3 DNA sequence: TGTGCCAGCAGCCCTGGGATACGCACTGAAGCTTTCTTT.